Shown below are 8 T cell receptor beta chains from a single sample sequenced in a study of cytomegalovirus exposure and HLA in healthy donors. It was with 60 Vbeta and 13 Jbeta primers that the PCR ran. TCRdb's copy holds only in-frame clones and misses some; the assay was immunoSEQ multiplex PCR. The table lists roughly 130,000 clones, 73% of them singletons. The sequenced material came from PBMCs. The receptors were gathered from a woman aged 40-49 years in good health and CMV-seronegative.

The chain employs TRBV11-3 and TRBJ1-1, with no clear D. The germline CDR1 and CDR2 sequences are SGHNT and YENEEA. This CDR3 is 13 amino acids long. V was cut by 1 base and J by 7 bases, with 10 bases left in between. The CDR3 loop reads CASSLGHGGEAFF. In DNA form, the CDR3 reads TGTGCCAGCAGCTTAGGGCACGGAGGTGAAGCTTTCTTT.

The chain combines TRBV20-1 with TRBJ1-1; D not resolved. CDR3 size: 11 residues. Germline loops: CDR1 DFQATT, CDR2 SNEGSKA (reference sequence). The V end was cut by 7 bases, the J end by 5 bases, with 11 bases between. The CDR3 DNA sequence: TGCAGTGACAGACACTTGACTGAAGCTTTCTTT. Translating gives CSDRHLTEAFF.

This chain uses TRBV7-9 with TRBJ1-4; possibly TRBD1 for D (6 bases). Germline-derived CDR1 and CDR2 are SEHNR and FQNEAQ (reference sequence). The ends were cut back, 10 bases at V and 4 bases at J, with 10 bases in the middle. This CDR3 has 12 amino acids. The DNA of the CDR3 is TGTGCCACCGGACAGCGTAATGAAAAACTGTTTTTT. Translating it yields CATGQRNEKLFF.

The chain uses TRBV7-9 and TRBJ1-1; the D is unclear. The germline V and J ends were trimmed by 6 bases and 3 bases, with 20 bases remaining between them. Germline CDR1 reads SEHNR; CDR2 reads FQNEAQ (reference sequence). This CDR3 spans 16 amino acids. The CDR3 DNA sequence: TGTGCCAGCAGACCCGGGATGAAGGTTTTGGACACTGAAGCTTTCTTT. Translation gives CASRPGMKVLDTEAFF.

The chain employs TRBV19 and TRBJ1-5; D may be TRBD1 (5 bases). V dropped 7 bases and J dropped 1 base, with 8 bases sitting between them. The CDR3 is 13 residues long. The germline V gene encodes CDR1 LNHDA and CDR2 SQIVND (reference sequence). CDR3 in amino acids: CASKGQSNQPQHF. CDR3 sequence (DNA): TGTGCCAGTAAGGGGCAGAGCAATCAGCCCCAGCATTTT.

V gene TRBV18 combines with J gene TRBJ2-7; possibly TRBD1 for D (6 bases). Germline CDR1 and CDR2: KGHSH and LQKENI. CDR3 length: 13 amino acids. The V gene lost 2 bases and the J gene lost 6 bases, with 11 bases spanning the gap. The CDR3 coding sequence is TGTGCCAGCTCACCAGGGGGCCCTTTCGAGCAGTACTTC. This gives the protein CASSPGGPFEQYF.

The rearrangement joins TRBV6-1 to TRBJ2-5; TRBD1 might be the D (6 bases). The better agreement between TRBJ2-7 and the DNA end casts doubt on the J call. The CDR3 is made up of 14 amino acids. CDR1 is MNHNS and CDR2 is SASEGT in the germline V gene. The CDR3 sequence: CASSATGSSYEQYF. The CDR3 DNA reads TGTGCCAGCAGTGCTACAGGGAGCTCCTACGAGCAGTACTTC.

The rearrangement joins TRBV9 to TRBJ1-5; TRBD1 is a possible D gene (5 bases). The V end lost 4 bases, the J end lost 0 bases, and 11 bases lay between the germline ends. CDR3 length: 15 amino acids. Germline V CDR1 and CDR2: SGDLS, YYNGEE. For the CDR3, the DNA is TGTGCCAGCAGCTCGGACATAAATAGCAATCAGCCCCAGCATTTT. This translates into CASSSDINSNQPQHF.